The sequence of this T cell receptor beta chain was determined in a study of T cell changes during pregnancy in multiple sclerosis. TCRdb keeps only in-frame clones here, not all; method: immunoSEQ multiplex PCR. The sample carries approximately 9,000 clones, approximately 86% recorded once. This CDR3 has 14 residues. Germline CDR1 SNHLY, CDR2 FYNNEI. Trimming at V came to 8 bases and at J to 3 bases, leaving 9 bases not matched to a gene. This receptor was obtained from a female donor in good health, enrolled as a control in a pregnancy study. This material consisted of CD8+ T cells from peripheral blood mononuclear cells, taken in the third trimester of pregnancy. The chain recombines TRBV2 with TRBJ2-7, with 8 positions matching TRBD2. The CDR3 nucleotides are TGTGCCAGCCGTCCCGGACTAGCAAACTACGAGCAGTACTTC. Protein product: CASRPGLANYEQYF.